Each of the 23 T cell receptor beta chains below was sequenced from the same sample in a study of T cell repertoires in cytomegalovirus infection. These receptors have no identified antigens. TCRdb re-called the reads through MiXCR, storing one row per CDR3 protein. The table includes more than 300,000 distinct CDR3 sequences, approximately 30% detected once. This specimen consisted of cultured PBMCs, obtained from culture after CMV antigen stimulation. The receptors were sampled from a human donor in good health (CMV status not recorded). Some clones in this sample may be carry-over from other donors' samples.

The chain has TRBV7-2 and TRBJ1-5; D unclear. The germline gives CDR1 SGHTA, CDR2 FQGNSA. Trimming took 6 bases from V and 3 from J, leaving 6 bases between them. CDR3 length: 12 amino acids. The CDR3 coding sequence is TGTGCCAGCAGTCCACCCAATCAGCCCCAGCATTTT. It yields the protein CASSPPNQPQHF.

This clonotype was recorded at least ten times. V gene TRBV4-3 combines with J gene TRBJ2-1; the match to TRBD2 covers 16 bases. Trimming took 4 bases from V and 0 from J; bases not matched to a gene: 9. The length of the CDR3 is 20 residues. The germline V gene has CDR1 LGHNA and CDR2 YSLEER. The CDR3 nucleotides are TGCGCCAGCAGCCGAAAAGGGACTAGCGGGAGGGTAAGCTCCTACAATGAGCAGTTCTTC. It specifies CASSRKGTSGRVSSYNEQFF.

This clonotype was counted between two and nine times. The chain employs TRBV7-2 and TRBJ1-2; 8 bases are shared with TRBD1. This CDR3 spans 12 amino acids. J lost 7 bases, V lost 4 bases, and 2 bases had no gene match. Germline loops: CDR1 SGHTA, CDR2 FQGNSA. CDR3 coding DNA: TGTGCCAGCAGCTCACAGGGGGGTGGCTACACCTTC. It is translated as CASSSQGGGYTF.

This clonotype was seen repeatedly, ten times or more. The genes are TRBV7-2 and TRBJ1-1; D is undetermined. Trimming pared 5 bases from V and 1 base from J, leaving 11 bases between. The CDR3 is 14 amino acids. CDR1 is SGHTA, CDR2 FQGNSA, per germline. The CDR3 here is CASSQQAPNTEAFF. The CDR3 nucleotides are TGTGCCAGCAGCCAGCAGGCGCCGAACACTGAAGCTTTCTTT.

This rearrangement joins TRBV29-1 to TRBJ2-2; 9 bases align to TRBD2. Per germline, CDR1 SQVTM and CDR2 ANQGSEA. The CDR3 has 16 residues. Losses at the gene ends were 1 base for V and 6 bases for J; bases not matched to a gene: 9. The CDR3 sequence is CSVEGGLAGRAGELFF. The DNA of the CDR3 is TGCAGCGTTGAAGGGGGCCTAGCGGGAAGGGCCGGGGAGCTGTTTTTT.

This clonotype was picked up a small number of times. The chain combines TRBV7-6 with TRBJ1-4; the D is unclear. CDR1 is SGHVS, CDR2 FNYEAQ, per germline. V lost 5 bases and J lost 10, with 14 bases in between. The CDR3 runs to 13 residues. CDR3 protein: CASSPGVSGKLFF. CDR3 nucleotide sequence: TGTGCCAGCAGCCCAGGCGTGTCTGGAAAACTGTTTTTT.

This chain uses TRBV6-2 or TRBV6-3 with TRBJ2-1; TRBD2 agrees at 10 bases. J gave up 9 bases and V 2 bases, and 4 bases lay outside the gene matches. CDR3 length: 14 amino acids. Germline values: CDR1 MNHEY, CDR2 SVGEGT. Here the CDR3 reads CASSYASGRSEQFF. DNA for the CDR3: TGTGCCAGCAGTTACGCTAGCGGGAGAAGTGAGCAGTTCTTC.

V and J are TRBV19 and TRBJ2-3, with TRBD1 identical over 10 bases. The germline V gene encodes CDR1 LNHDA and CDR2 SQIVND (reference sequence). V was pared by 6 bases and J by 0 bases, with 12 bases of the junction left unmatched. This CDR3 region has 18 residues. CDR3: CASSTRDRGWSSTDTQYF. Here the CDR3 DNA reads TGTGCCAGTAGCACCCGGGACAGGGGATGGTCTAGCACAGATACGCAGTATTTT.

This clonotype has at least ten counts. The rearrangement uses TRBV9 and TRBJ2-7; D may be TRBD2 (5 bases). The CDR3 has 15 amino acids. Germline CDR1 and CDR2: SGDLS and YYNGEE. Trimming left V 5 bases short and J 0 bases short, with 15 bases between. The CDR3 nucleotides read TGTGCCAGCAGTGTTCCCGGGAAGTGCTCCTACGAGCAGTACGTC. Protein: CASSVPGKCSYEQYV.

V gene TRBV18 combines with J gene TRBJ1-3; unclear D gene. This CDR3 comprises 15 residues. The germline gives CDR1 KGHSH, CDR2 LQKENI. V lost 2 bases to trimming and J lost 4 bases, with 12 bases between them. The CDR3 DNA follows: TGTGCCAGCTCACCAATCGACACAAGCGGAAACACCATATATTTT. Its protein is CASSPIDTSGNTIYF. Together with reference TRBV18 and TRBJ1-3, the CDR3 gives the full variable domain: NAGVMQNPRHLVRRRGQEARLRCSPMKGHSHVYWYRQLPEEGLKFMVYLQKENIIDESGMPKERFSAEFPKEGPSILRIQQVVRGDSAAYFCASSPIDTSGNTIYFGEGSWLTVV.

The rearrangement links TRBV11-2 to TRBJ2-7; D not resolved. Per germline, CDR1 SGHAT and CDR2 FQNNGV. CDR3 length: 12 amino acids. Trimming cost V 1 base and J 5 bases, with 6 bases left between them. This chain's CDR3 is CASSLGTHEQYV. The CDR3 DNA is TGTGCCAGCAGCTTAGGTACCCACGAGCAGTACGTC.

The chain links TRBV20-1 to TRBJ2-3; possibly TRBD1 or TRBD2 for D (5 bases each). The V end was cut by 8 bases, the J end by 3 bases, with 15 bases between. Germline lookup yields CDR1 DFQATT and CDR2 SNEGSKA (reference sequence). The CDR3 consists of 13 residues. This chain's CDR3 is CSPHRGDTDTQYF. The CDR3 coding sequence is TGCAGTCCCCATAGAGGGGATACAGATACGCAGTATTTT.

This clonotype was counted many times. This rearrangement joins TRBV7-7 to TRBJ2-5; D is tentatively TRBD1 or TRBD2 (6 bases each). Trimming stripped 5 bases from V and 8 bases from J, with 24 bases between. This CDR3 region has 16 residues. Germline V gene sequence: CDR1 SSHAT, CDR2 FNYEAQ (reference sequence). The CDR3 region is CASSPGAGATRVTQYF. DNA for the CDR3: TGTGCCAGCAGCCCGGGGGCAGGGGCGACACGAGTCACCCAGTACTTC.

The rearrangement joins TRBV6-6 to TRBJ1-2; TRBD1 might be the D (6 bases). The germline V gene has CDR1 MNHNY and CDR2 SVGAGI (reference sequence). The CDR3 covers 16 residues. Trimming took off 2 bases at V and 7 bases at J, with 20 bases between the two ends. The CDR3 sequence: CASSYTRPGQGGGYTF. CDR3 DNA sequence: TGTGCCAGCAGTTACACACGACCGGGGCAAGGGGGTGGCTACACCTTC.

This clonotype showed up just a few times. V usage is TRBV5-1 and J usage is TRBJ2-1, with TRBD1 as a possible D gene (5 bases). Trimming pared 4 bases from V and 6 bases from J, leaving 17 bases between. CDR1 is SGHRS, CDR2 YFSETQ, per germline. The CDR3 covers 15 residues. The CDR3 reads CASSQGRPQGNEQFF. In nucleotides, the CDR3 is TGCGCCAGCAGCCAAGGACGCCCCCAGGGCAATGAGCAGTTCTTC.

The chain links TRBV27 to TRBJ1-2; the D is unclear. Germline CDR1 and CDR2: MNHEY and SMNVEV (reference sequence). V dropped 4 bases and J dropped 1 base, with 16 bases sitting between them. This CDR3 has 16 residues. Written as DNA, the CDR3 is TGTGCCAGCAGTTACCTTTTAGGGAGGGATAACTATGGCTACACCTTC. It codes for CASSYLLGRDNYGYTF.

This clonotype was counted only a few times. The chain has TRBV7-2 and TRBJ1-1; maybe TRBD1 (5 bases). Germline-derived CDR1 and CDR2 are SGHTA and FQGNSA. Trimming pared 1 base from V and 5 bases from J, leaving 14 bases between. The CDR3 totals 15 residues. CDR3 in DNA: TGTGCCAGCAGCTTAGGATCCCAGGGATTGACTGAAGCTTTCTTT. It yields the protein CASSLGSQGLTEAFF.

This clonotype was counted a few times. V and J are TRBV19 and TRBJ2-1, with TRBD2 matching 7 bases. Germline V gene lookup returns CDR1 LNHDA and CDR2 SQIVND (reference sequence). V shed 3 bases and J 5 bases; nucleotides not matched to a gene: 10. The CDR3 is made up of 16 amino acids. CDR3 loop: CASSITWREFNNEQFF. CDR3 in DNA: TGTGCCAGTAGTATTACTTGGCGGGAGTTCAACAATGAGCAGTTCTTC.

There are a few counts of this clonotype. The genes are TRBV11-2 and TRBJ2-7; D may correspond to TRBD1 or TRBD2 (5 bases each). V lost 1 base to trimming and J lost 2 bases, with 9 bases between them. Germline lookup yields CDR1 SGHAT and CDR2 FQNNGV. This CDR3 spans 14 amino acids. This CDR3 is CASSLVGRPYEQYF. DNA of the CDR3: TGTGCCAGCAGCTTAGTGGGACGGCCCTACGAGCAGTACTTC.

There are a few counts of this clonotype. The V gene is TRBV7-2, the J gene TRBJ2-7, with TRBD2 matching 8 bases. Losses at the gene ends were 4 bases for V and 0 bases for J; bases not matched to a gene: 5. Germline CDR1 SGHTA, CDR2 FQGNSA. This CDR3 contains 15 residues. CDR3 sequence: CASSWVAGSSYEQYF. CDR3 coding DNA: TGTGCCAGCAGCTGGGTAGCGGGAAGCTCCTACGAGCAGTACTTC.

This chain links TRBV4-1 with TRBJ2-2, with D possibly TRBD2 on 6 matching bases. The CDR3 spans 18 residues. Germline-derived CDR1 and CDR2 are MGHRA and YSYEKL. Between the trimmed V and J ends, which lost 4 bases and 0 bases, there was a span of 18 bases. CDR3 nucleotide sequence: TGCGCCAGCAGCCGCATTCTTGGCGGGGCCTCGAACACCGGGGAGCTGTTTTTT. Amino acid sequence: CASSRILGGASNTGELFF.

This rearrangement joins TRBV12-3 or TRBV12-4 to TRBJ1-5; 8 bases map to TRBD1. This CDR3 contains 13 residues. V was clipped by 6 bases and J by 5 bases; unmatched bases: 3. Here the CDR3 reads CASREQGDQPQHF. The CDR3, as DNA: TGTGCCAGCAGAGAACAGGGGGATCAGCCCCAGCATTTT.

This clonotype was seen a handful of times. V and J are TRBV7-6 and TRBJ2-7, with D maybe TRBD1 (5 bases). V dropped 0 bases and J dropped 1 base, with 10 bases sitting between them. Germline CDR1 SGHVS, CDR2 FNYEAQ. The CDR3 contains 15 residues. The chain's CDR3 is CASSLALGESYEQYF. CDR3 bases: TGTGCCAGCAGCTTAGCATTAGGGGAATCCTACGAGCAGTACTTC.